This entry describes one TCR beta chain. This entry belongs to a study of T cell responses to AZD1222 COVID-19 vaccine. Measured with immunoSEQ multiplex PCR; TCRdb has only the in-frame clones, and not every one. This table has some 110,000 clones, around 87% appearing once. Per the germline V gene, CDR1 is MNHEY and CDR2 is SMNVEV (reference sequence). The ends lost 5 bases at V and 6 bases at J; junction bases unmatched: 2. This CDR3 is built from 12 residues. The gene calls are TRBV27 and TRBJ2-7; 9 nucleotides match TRBD2. The sequencing here drew on peripheral blood, taken on day 0 of AZD1222 vaccination. The source of this sequence is an adult in good health. This CDR3 is CASSGGLAEQYF. CDR3 nucleotides: TGTGCCAGCAGTGGGGGACTAGCCGAGCAGTACTTC.